Reported below is one T cell receptor beta chain. The record originates from a study of blood T cell repertoires in COVID-19. The CDR3 contains 14 residues. Per the germline V gene, CDR1 is MNHEY and CDR2 is SVGAGI. V lost 5 bases and J 5 bases, leaving 15 bases between the germline ends. Measured with immunoSEQ multiplex PCR; TCRdb has only the in-frame clones, and not every one. The data contain a few hundred thousand clones, around nine tenths of them singletons. Sequencing input: peripheral blood. The receptor's source is a man in his sixties with acute or convalescent COVID-19. The V gene is TRBV6-5, the J gene TRBJ2-5, with D possibly matching TRBD1 (6 bases). The CDR3 DNA follows: TGTGCCAGCAGTCGCCAGGGGACGCGGGAGACCCAGTACTTC. Translating gives CASSRQGTRETQYF.